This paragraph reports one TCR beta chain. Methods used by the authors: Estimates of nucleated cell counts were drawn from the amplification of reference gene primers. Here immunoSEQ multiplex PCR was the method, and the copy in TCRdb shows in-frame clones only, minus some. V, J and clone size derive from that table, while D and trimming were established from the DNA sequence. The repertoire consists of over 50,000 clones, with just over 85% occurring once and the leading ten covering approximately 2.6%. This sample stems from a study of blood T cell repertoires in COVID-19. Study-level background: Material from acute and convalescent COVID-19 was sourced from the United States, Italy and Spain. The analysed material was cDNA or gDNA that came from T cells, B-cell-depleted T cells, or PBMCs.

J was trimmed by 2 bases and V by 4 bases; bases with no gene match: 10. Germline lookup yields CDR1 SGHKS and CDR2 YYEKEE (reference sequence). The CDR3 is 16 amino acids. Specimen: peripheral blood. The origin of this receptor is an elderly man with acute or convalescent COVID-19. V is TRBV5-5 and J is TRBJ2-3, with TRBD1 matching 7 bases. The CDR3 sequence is CASSLGTARSTDTQYF. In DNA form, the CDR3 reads TGTGCCAGCAGCCTTGGGACAGCGCGGTCCACAGATACGCAGTATTTT.